A single sample gave rise to the 22 T cell receptor beta chains below, sequenced in a study of OX40 agonist ivuxolimab in advanced cancers. Generated by immunoSEQ multiplex PCR, the TCRdb table keeps only in-frame clones and is missing some. This repertoire shows approximately 100,000 clones, approximately 86% found once; its top ten account for 3% to 4%. Sequenced material: CD4+ or CD8+ T cells sorted from blood, taken in a trial of the OX40 agonist ivuxolimab. These receptors were taken from an adult with an advanced solid tumor such as melanoma, head and neck, liver or kidney cancer.

DNA for the CDR3: TGTGCCAACCCTAGCGGGCCTGCCTCCTACGAGCAGTACTTC. The encoded protein is CANPSGPASYEQYF. The rearrangement uses TRBV19 and TRBJ2-7, with TRBD2 identical over 8 bases. The CDR3 totals 14 residues. Germline trimming cut 10 bases from V and 0 bases from J; bases unmatched to any gene: 8. Germline V gene lookup returns CDR1 LNHDA and CDR2 SQIVND (reference sequence).

V is TRBV4-1 and J is TRBJ1-4; no definite D call. The CDR3 is 14 residues long. Trimming shortened V by 1 base and J by 8 bases, and 11 bases separated the two germline ends. CDR1 MGHRA and CDR2 YSYEKL come from the germline V gene. In DNA, the CDR3 is TGCGCCAGCAGCCAAGTTTCGTTCGGGGAAAAACTGTTTTTT. As protein: CASSQVSFGEKLFF.

This chain joins TRBV5-1 and TRBJ2-5; D is ambiguous. V lost 0 bases, J lost 6 bases, and 6 bases lay in between. The CDR3 consists of 12 residues. From germline, CDR1 is SGHRS and CDR2 YFSETQ. CDR3 sequence reads: CASSLAPKTQYF. DNA for the CDR3: TGCGCCAGCAGCTTGGCCCCAAAGACCCAGTACTTC.

This chain links TRBV18 with TRBJ1-4; D possibly corresponds to TRBD1 (6 bases). V gave up 5 bases and J gave up 6 bases, with 19 bases separating them. Germline V gene data show CDR1 as KGHSH and CDR2 as LQKENI. The CDR3 has 16 amino acids. CDR3 nucleotide sequence: TGTGCCAGCTCATTTCGCCAAGGGGGATGGGATGAAAAACTGTTTTTT. Translation gives CASSFRQGGWDEKLFF.

The chain links TRBV15 to TRBJ2-1; 10 bases line up with TRBD2. This CDR3 has 19 residues. V trimming: 3 bases; J trimming: 3 bases; junction bases outside the gene matches: 14. Per germline, CDR1 LNHNV and CDR2 YYDKDF (reference sequence). CDR3 bases: TGTGCCACCAGCAGGGCCGCTTACCCTAGCGGGAGTAGCTACAATGAGCAGTTCTTC. Protein sequence: CATSRAAYPSGSSYNEQFF.

Details on this clone: Different DNA sequences within this sample yield the same CDR3. The V and J genes are TRBV19 and TRBJ2-5; D is unclear. This CDR3 region has 12 residues. Germline assignment: CDR1 LNHDA and CDR2 SQIVND (reference sequence). V was pared by 0 bases and J by 5 bases, with 4 bases between. CDR3 sequence reads: CASSIDGETQYF. CDR3 DNA sequence: TGTGCCAGTAGTATAGATGGGGAGACCCAGTACTTC.

This sequence joins TRBV28 and TRBJ1-5, with 7 positions matching TRBD1. Germline V gene data show CDR1 as MDHEN and CDR2 as SYDVKM. This CDR3 has 14 residues. The V segment lost 5 bases and the J segment 5 bases; nucleotides outside the gene matches: 6. The CDR3 region is CASSPRTGYQPQHF. In DNA, the CDR3 is TGTGCCAGCAGTCCCAGGACAGGCTATCAGCCCCAGCATTTT.

The rearrangement joins TRBV18 to TRBJ2-7; possible D gene TRBD1, 6 bases. This CDR3 contains 15 residues. Germline V gene data show CDR1 as KGHSH and CDR2 as LQKENI. Trimming pared 0 bases from V and 2 bases from J, leaving 11 bases between. The CDR3 region has the DNA TGTGCCAGCTCACCACCGACAGGACCTGCCTACGAGCAGTACTTC. It encodes CASSPPTGPAYEQYF.

The chain joins TRBV6-6 to TRBJ2-2, with TRBD1 identical over 7 bases. The CDR3 totals 15 residues. The junction had 9 bases not matched to a gene; V was cut back by 4 bases and J by 7 bases. CDR1 and CDR2 (germline): MNHNY, SVGAGI (reference sequence). The CDR3 DNA reads as TGTGCCAGCAGTTCAGCAGGGGGAAGGGGCGGGGAGCTGTTTTTT. Its protein is CASSSAGGRGGELFF.

This clone showed up just a few times. The chain couples TRBV9 to TRBJ2-7, with TRBD1 matching over 8 bases. The CDR3 covers 15 residues. The germline CDR1 and CDR2 sequences are SGDLS and YYNGEE. Germline trimming cut 0 bases from V and 3 bases from J; bases unmatched to any gene: 5. DNA for the CDR3: TGTGCCAGCAGCGTAGCTGGGACAGGTTACTACGAGCAGTACTTC. Translating gives CASSVAGTGYYEQYF.

DNA for the CDR3: TGTGCCAGCAGCTCGGGGGAGGGGTGGAACACTGAAGCTTTCTTT. This translates into CASSSGEGWNTEAFF. The rearrangement uses TRBV7-9 and TRBJ1-1, with D possibly TRBD1 on 5 matching bases. V was pared by 4 bases and J by 1 base, with 13 bases between. Per germline, CDR1 SEHNR and CDR2 FQNEAQ (reference sequence). This CDR3 contains 15 residues.

This clone was seen a single time. The CDR3 loop reads CASSFDSRRDFSGNTIYF. For the CDR3, the DNA is TGTGCCAGCAGTTTTGACAGCCGCAGGGACTTCTCTGGAAACACCATATATTTT. The gene calls are TRBV27 and TRBJ1-3; D possibly corresponds to TRBD1 (5 bases). Trimming cost V 3 bases and J 0 bases, with 18 bases left between them. The CDR3 runs to 18 residues. Per germline, CDR1 MNHEY and CDR2 SMNVEV (reference sequence).

V and J are TRBV7-9 and TRBJ2-1; 11 bases map to TRBD2. From germline, CDR1 is SEHNR and CDR2 FQNEAQ (reference sequence). The CDR3 totals 16 residues. The trim removed 1 base at V and 7 bases at J, leaving 6 bases unmatched. This chain's CDR3 is CASSLVGLADSNEQFF. The DNA of the CDR3 is TGTGCCAGCAGCTTAGTGGGACTAGCGGACAGTAATGAGCAGTTCTTC.

The chain has TRBV4-2 and TRBJ2-2, with D perhaps TRBD2 (6 bases). Germline V gene sequence: CDR1 LGHNA, CDR2 YNFKEQ. Trimming removed 4 bases from V and 4 bases from J, with 19 bases in between. The CDR3 length is 17 residues. The CDR3 region has the DNA TGTGCCAGCAGCCCAGCCGCCTTGGAGGGAGTCACCGGGGAGCTGTTTTTT. Translating it yields CASSPAALEGVTGELFF.

This chain joins TRBV30 and TRBJ2-7; 10 nucleotides line up with TRBD2. The CDR3 is 16 residues long. J gave up 5 bases and V 2 bases, and 12 bases lay outside the gene matches. The germline gives CDR1 GTSNPN, CDR2 SVGIG (reference sequence). This CDR3 reads CAWSMWDSGRSDEQYF. CDR3 nucleotides: TGTGCCTGGAGTATGTGGGATAGCGGGAGGTCCGACGAGCAGTACTTC.

The chain carries TRBV11-2 and TRBJ1-2; 8 bases match TRBD1. CDR1 and CDR2 from the germline V gene are SGHAT and FQNNGV. The length of the CDR3 is 15 residues. J gave up 3 bases and V 5 bases, and 8 bases lay outside the gene matches. The CDR3 bases are TGTGCCAGCAGCCCAAGGACAGGGCGGGACTATGGCTACACCTTC. Protein: CASSPRTGRDYGYTF.

The CDR3 DNA sequence: TGTGCCACCAGCAGAGGAAGGTGGAGACCGAACACTGAAGCTTTCTTT. Its translation: CATSRGRWRPNTEAFF. V and J are TRBV15 and TRBJ1-1; D is uncertain. Germline values: CDR1 LNHNV, CDR2 YYDKDF (reference sequence). With 1 base removed from V and 1 base from J, the gap between germline ends came to 13 bases. This CDR3 comprises 16 residues.

The chain employs TRBV14 and TRBJ1-2; D ambiguous. The CDR3 totals 13 residues. V lost 4 bases and J lost 8, with 14 bases in between. CDR1 and CDR2 (germline): SGHDN, FVKESK. The CDR3: CASSPWVIVGYTF. CDR3 nucleotides: TGTGCCAGCAGCCCCTGGGTAATCGTAGGCTACACCTTC.

CDR3 DNA: TGCGCCAGCAGCCCTTACTACGACACCGGGGAGCTGTTTTTT. It translates to CASSPYYDTGELFF. J is TRBJ2-2 and V is TRBV4-3; D is undetermined. Germline CDR1 and CDR2: LGHNA and YSLEER. The V gene lost 4 bases and the J gene lost 3 bases, with 9 bases spanning the gap. The CDR3 contains 14 residues.

The rearrangement joins TRBV11-2 to TRBJ2-7; the match to TRBD2 covers 14 bases. The CDR3 length is 15 residues. CDR1 is SGHAT and CDR2 is FQNNGV in the germline V gene. V was clipped by 5 bases and J by 6 bases; unmatched bases: 6. This CDR3 reads CASSLMGLAGAEQYF. In DNA, the CDR3 is TGTGCCAGCAGCCTAATGGGACTAGCGGGAGCCGAGCAGTACTTC.

In its sample, this clone was seen a few times. This chain joins TRBV19 and TRBJ2-5; 11 nucleotides line up with TRBD2. Losses at the gene ends were 0 bases for V and 12 bases for J; bases not matched to a gene: 9. Germline CDR1 is LNHDA and CDR2 is SQIVND (reference sequence). The CDR3 is 15 residues long. The CDR3 loop reads CASSIDVGSGRAKYF. DNA for the CDR3: TGTGCCAGTAGTATAGATGTCGGTAGCGGGAGGGCCAAGTACTTC. Full variable domain (rest looked up from reference TRBV19 and TRBJ2-5): DGGITQSPKYLFRKEGQNVTLSCEQNLNHDAMYWYRQDPGQGLRLIYYSQIVNDFQKGDIAEGYSVSREKKESFPLTVTSAQKNPTAFYLCASSIDVGSGRAKYFGPGTRLLVL.

The chain joins TRBV21-1 to TRBJ2-3; the table's D call of TRBD2 was not tested on the DNA. TRBV21-1 is a documented pseudogene. This CDR3 comprises 18 residues. Here the CDR3 reads CASSKIGTSGRETDTQYF. In DNA, the CDR3 is TGTGCCAGCAGCAAGATCGGGACTAGCGGGAGAGAGACAGATACGCAGTATTTT.